The rows below give T cell receptor beta chains drawn from one sample of a study of cytomegalovirus exposure and HLA in healthy donors. The protocol was immunoSEQ multiplex PCR, while the TCRdb copy is restricted to in-frame clones and leaves out a portion. The listing contains 200,000 or so clones. Sequenced: PBMCs. These TCRs come from a boy aged 5-17 years in good health and CMV-seronegative. Both conserved end residues are part of each CDR3. D genes are given only for firm matches.

V	J	D	DNA	CDR3
TRBV18	TRBJ1-2	-	TGTGCCAGCTCACCGCGGTGGCAGAACTATGGCTACACCTTC	CASSPRWQNYGYTF
TRBV5-1	TRBJ1-4	-	TGCGCCAGCAGCCTGGACTCTAATGAAAAACTGTTTTTT	CASSLDSNEKLFF
TRBV4-1	TRBJ1-4	-	TGCGCCAGCAGCCTTCCAGGGGCGCAAGGAGAAAAACTGTTTTTT	CASSLPGAQGEKLFF
TRBV6-1	TRBJ2-4	TRBD2	TGTGCCAGCACAACTAGCGAAAACATTCAGTACTTC	CASTTSENIQYF
TRBV5-1	TRBJ2-5	TRBD2	TGCGCCAGCAGCGCCTTGGCGGGGGGCCAAGAGACCCAGTACTTC	CASSALAGGQETQYF
TRBV5-4	TRBJ2-5	TRBD2	TGTGCCAGCAGCTTAAAACTAGCGGGTCAAGAGACCCAGTACTTC	CASSLKLAGQETQYF
TRBV29-1	TRBJ2-3	-	TGCAGCGTTGACCGGAGCGGAAATGGGAATACGCAGTATTTT	CSVDRSGNGNTQYF
TRBV30	TRBJ1-1	-	TGTGCCTGGAGTGTACGCTCGACAGCCCGAAAATTGGACACTGAAGCTTTCTTT	CAWSVRSTARKLDTEAFF
TRBV7-9	TRBJ1-6	TRBD1	TGTGCCAGCAGCTTTAGCGGACAGGGCAATTCACCCCTCCACTTT	CASSFSGQGNSPLHF
TRBV4-1	TRBJ1-2	TRBD1	TGCGCCAGCAGTTCTCCGGGACAGGGAAGCTACACCTTC	CASSSPGQGSYTF
TRBV4-1	TRBJ2-7	-	TGCGCCAGCAGCCAAGATCGGCTAGCCCACGAGCAGTACTTC	CASSQDRLAHEQYF
TRBV30	TRBJ2-2	TRBD2	TGTGCCTGGAGGAGACTCACTAGCGGGGGGGCCACCGGGGAGCTGTTTTTT	CAWRRLTSGGATGELFF